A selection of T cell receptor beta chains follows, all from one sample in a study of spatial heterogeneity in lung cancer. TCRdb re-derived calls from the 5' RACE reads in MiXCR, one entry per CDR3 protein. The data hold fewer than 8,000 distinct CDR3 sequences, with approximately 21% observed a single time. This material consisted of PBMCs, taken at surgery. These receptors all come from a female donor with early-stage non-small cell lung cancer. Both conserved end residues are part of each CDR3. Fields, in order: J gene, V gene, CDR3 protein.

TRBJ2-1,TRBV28,CASSQGYEQFF
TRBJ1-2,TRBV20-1,CSAGLNYGYTF
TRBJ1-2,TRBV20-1,CSARPAHDGYTF
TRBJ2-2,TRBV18,CASSPRERDAGELFF
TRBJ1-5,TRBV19,CASTLDRQNQPQHF
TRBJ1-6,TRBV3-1,CASSQGFNSPLHF
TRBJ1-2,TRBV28,CASKPSGQSSNYGYTF
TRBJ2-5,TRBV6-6,CASSYTGSEETQYF
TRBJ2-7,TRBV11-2,CASSYLTRPYEQYF
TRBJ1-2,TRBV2,CASSTGQGGDYGYTF
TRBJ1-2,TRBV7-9,CASSFGELGGYTF
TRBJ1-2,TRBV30,CAWTPGQDSGGYTF
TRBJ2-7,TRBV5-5,CASSLGASGTYEQYF
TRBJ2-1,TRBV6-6,CASTLAEYNEQFF
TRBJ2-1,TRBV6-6,CASSAEGEQFF
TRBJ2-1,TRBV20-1,CSARDTAGTRYAF
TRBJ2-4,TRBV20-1,CSASIFGRVLEAKNIQYF
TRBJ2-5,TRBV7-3,CASSLGGQGETQYF
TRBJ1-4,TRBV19,CASSATGTGSEKLFF
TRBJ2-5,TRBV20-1,CSARDLTSGGRRTQYF
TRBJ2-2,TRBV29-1,CSVVDGTVNTGELFF
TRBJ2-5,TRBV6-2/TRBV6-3,CASSYHGPNPQETQYF
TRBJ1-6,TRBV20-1,CSASLLRVLNSPLHF
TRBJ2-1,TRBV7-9,CASSYRSTVEQFF
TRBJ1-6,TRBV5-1,CASSPGGLSALHF
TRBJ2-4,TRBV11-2,CASRETGARRNIQYF
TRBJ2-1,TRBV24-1,CATSDSGTGSGGYNEQFF
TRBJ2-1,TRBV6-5,CASRLSGSLYNEQFF
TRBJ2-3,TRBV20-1,CSASPRTRDSTDTQYF
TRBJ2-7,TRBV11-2,CASTRETYEQYF
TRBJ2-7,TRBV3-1,CASSQVAGVSEQYF
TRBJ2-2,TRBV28,CASSEISDRAAGELFF
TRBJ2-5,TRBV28,CASSPRRGQYF
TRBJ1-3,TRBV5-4,CASSGTASGNTIYF
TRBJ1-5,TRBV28,CASTSQAGQPQHF
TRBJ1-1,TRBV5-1,CASTSQGAKTEAFF
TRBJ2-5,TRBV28,CASSLENGETQYF
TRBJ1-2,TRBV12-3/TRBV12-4,CASSLRVIRGDGYTF
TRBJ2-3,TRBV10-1,CASSLGQGVDTQYF
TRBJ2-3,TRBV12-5,CASGAGGLLAGFADTQYF
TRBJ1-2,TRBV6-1,CASSGSGTADYGYTF
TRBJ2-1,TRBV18,CASSPHRIYNEQFF
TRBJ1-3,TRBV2,CASRRDFGNTIYF
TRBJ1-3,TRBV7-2,CASSLRRSGNTIYF
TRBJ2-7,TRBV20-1,CSARKETYEQYF
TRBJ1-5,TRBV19,CASSGRGYQPQHF
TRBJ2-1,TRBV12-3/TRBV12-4,CASSPRGGEQFF
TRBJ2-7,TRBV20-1,CSAQPVAREQYF
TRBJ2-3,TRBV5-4,CASSLSQDTQYF